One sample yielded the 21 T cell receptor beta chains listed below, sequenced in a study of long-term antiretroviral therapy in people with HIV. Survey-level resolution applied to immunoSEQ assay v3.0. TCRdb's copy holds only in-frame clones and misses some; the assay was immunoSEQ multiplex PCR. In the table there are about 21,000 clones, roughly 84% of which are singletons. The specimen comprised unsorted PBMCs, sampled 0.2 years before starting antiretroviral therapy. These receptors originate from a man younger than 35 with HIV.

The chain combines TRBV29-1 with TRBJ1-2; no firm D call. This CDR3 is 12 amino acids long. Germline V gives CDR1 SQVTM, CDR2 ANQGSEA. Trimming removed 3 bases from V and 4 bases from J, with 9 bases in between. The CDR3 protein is CSVEGLVYGYTF. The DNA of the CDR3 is TGCAGCGTTGAGGGGTTAGTCTATGGCTACACCTTC. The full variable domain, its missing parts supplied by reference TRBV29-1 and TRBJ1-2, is SAVISQKPSRDICQRGTSLTIQCQVDSQVTMMFWYRQQPGQSLTLIATANQGSEATYESGFVIDKFPISRPNLTFSTLTVSNMSPEDSSIYLCSVEGLVYGYTFGSGTRLTVV.

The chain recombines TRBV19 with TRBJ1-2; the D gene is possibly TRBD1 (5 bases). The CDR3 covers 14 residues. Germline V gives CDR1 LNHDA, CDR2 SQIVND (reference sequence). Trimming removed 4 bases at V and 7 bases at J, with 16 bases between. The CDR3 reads CASSRQGGLSGYTF. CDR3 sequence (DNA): TGTGCCAGTAGTAGGCAGGGAGGGTTGAGTGGCTACACCTTC.

This chain's CDR3 is CSAARGYEQYF. The CDR3 DNA sequence: TGCAGTGCTGCCAGGGGTTACGAGCAGTACTTC. The rearrangement joins TRBV20-1 to TRBJ2-7, with a weak D call TRBD1 (6 bases). Trimming took off 5 bases at V and 4 bases at J, with 9 bases between the two ends. CDR1 is DFQATT, CDR2 SNEGSKA, per germline (reference sequence). The length of the CDR3 is 11 residues.

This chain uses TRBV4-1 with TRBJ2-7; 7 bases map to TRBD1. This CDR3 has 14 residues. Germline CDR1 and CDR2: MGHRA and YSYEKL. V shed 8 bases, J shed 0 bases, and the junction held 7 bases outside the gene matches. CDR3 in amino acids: CASSYRGTSYEQYF. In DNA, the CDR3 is TGCGCCAGCTCATACAGGGGAACCTCCTACGAGCAGTACTTC.

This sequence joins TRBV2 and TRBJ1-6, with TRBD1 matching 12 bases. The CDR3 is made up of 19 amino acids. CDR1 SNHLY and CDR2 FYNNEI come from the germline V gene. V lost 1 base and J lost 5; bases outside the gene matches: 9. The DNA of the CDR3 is TGTGCCAGCAGTGAAGTCGGGACAGGGGGCGAGGCCCATAATTCACCCCTCCACTTT. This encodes CASSEVGTGGEAHNSPLHF.

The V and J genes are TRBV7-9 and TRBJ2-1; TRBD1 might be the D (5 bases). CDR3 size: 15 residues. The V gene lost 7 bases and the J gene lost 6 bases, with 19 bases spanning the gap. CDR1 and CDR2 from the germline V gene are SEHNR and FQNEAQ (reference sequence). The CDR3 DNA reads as TGTGCCAGCACCCCTAGGGGCCTAGGAATCAATGAGCAGTTCTTC. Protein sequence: CASTPRGLGINEQFF.

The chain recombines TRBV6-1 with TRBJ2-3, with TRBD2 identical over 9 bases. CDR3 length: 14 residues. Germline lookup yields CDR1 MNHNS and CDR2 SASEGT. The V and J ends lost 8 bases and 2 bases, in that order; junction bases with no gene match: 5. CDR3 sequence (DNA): TGTGCCAGCGTGGCTAGCGGGAACACAGATACGCAGTATTTT. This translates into CASVASGNTDTQYF.

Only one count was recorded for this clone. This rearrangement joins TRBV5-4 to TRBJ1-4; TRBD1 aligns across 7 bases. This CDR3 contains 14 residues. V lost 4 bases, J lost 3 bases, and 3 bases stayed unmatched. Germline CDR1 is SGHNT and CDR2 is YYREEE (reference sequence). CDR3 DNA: TGTGCCAGCAGCGCTGGGACAGCTAATGAAAAACTGTTTTTT. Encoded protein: CASSAGTANEKLFF.

The CDR3 DNA reads as TGTGCCAGCAGCTCCACGAGAGACGACACTCCCCTCCACTTT. This sequence encodes CASSSTRDDTPLHF. The V gene is TRBV9, the J gene TRBJ1-6; D gene unclear. CDR3 size: 14 residues. Trimming cost V 4 bases and J 13 bases, with 18 bases left between them. The V gene's germline CDR1 is SGDLS and CDR2 YYNGEE.

The CDR3 reads CASSISVGRDSPLHF. CDR3 nucleotide sequence: TGTGCCAGTAGTATATCTGTCGGTAGGGATTCACCCCTCCACTTT. The chain employs TRBV19 and TRBJ1-6; D remains ambiguous. CDR3 length equals 15 residues. Germline V gives CDR1 LNHDA, CDR2 SQIVND (reference sequence). The V gene lost 2 bases and the J gene lost 8 bases, with 13 bases spanning the gap.

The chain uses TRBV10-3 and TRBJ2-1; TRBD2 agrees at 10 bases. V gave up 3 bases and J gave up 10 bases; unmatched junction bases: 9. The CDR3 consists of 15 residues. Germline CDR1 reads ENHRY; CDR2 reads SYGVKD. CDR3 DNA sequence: TGTGCCATCAGTGAAAGCTTAGCGGGAGGTGGGGAGCAGTTCTTC. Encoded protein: CAISESLAGGGEQFF.

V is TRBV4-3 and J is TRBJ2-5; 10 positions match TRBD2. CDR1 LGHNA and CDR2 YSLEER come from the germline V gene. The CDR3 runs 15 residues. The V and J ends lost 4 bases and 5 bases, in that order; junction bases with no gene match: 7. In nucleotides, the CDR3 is TGCGCCAGCAGCCCCTTAGCGGGGGGAACGGAGACCCAGTACTTC. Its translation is CASSPLAGGTETQYF.

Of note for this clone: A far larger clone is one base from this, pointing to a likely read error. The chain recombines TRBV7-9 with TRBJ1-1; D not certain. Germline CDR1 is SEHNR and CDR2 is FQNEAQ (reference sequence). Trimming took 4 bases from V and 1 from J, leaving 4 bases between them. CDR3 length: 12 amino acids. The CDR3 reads CASSWGNTEAFF. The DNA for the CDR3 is TGTGCCAGCAGCTGGGGGAACACTGAAGCTTTCTTT. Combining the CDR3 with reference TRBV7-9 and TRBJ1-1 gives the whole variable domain DTGVSQNPRHKITKRGQNVTFRCDPISEHNRLYWYRQTLGQGPEFLTYFQNEAQLEKSRLLSDRFSAERPKGSFSTLEIQRTEQGDSAMYLCASSWGNTEAFFGQGTRLTVV.

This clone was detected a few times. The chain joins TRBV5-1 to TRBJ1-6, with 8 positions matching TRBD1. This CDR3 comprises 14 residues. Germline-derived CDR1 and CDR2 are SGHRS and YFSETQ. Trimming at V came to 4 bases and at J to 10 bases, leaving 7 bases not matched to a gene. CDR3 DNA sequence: TGCGCCAGCAGCCTTGACAGGGGAGAGTCACCCCTCCACTTT. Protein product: CASSLDRGESPLHF.

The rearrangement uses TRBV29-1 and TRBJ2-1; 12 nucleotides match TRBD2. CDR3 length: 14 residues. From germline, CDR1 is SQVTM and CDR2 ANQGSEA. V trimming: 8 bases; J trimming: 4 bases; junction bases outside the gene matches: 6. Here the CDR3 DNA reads TGCAGCTGCGGACTAGCGGGAATATACAATGAGCAGTTCTTC. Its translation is CSCGLAGIYNEQFF.

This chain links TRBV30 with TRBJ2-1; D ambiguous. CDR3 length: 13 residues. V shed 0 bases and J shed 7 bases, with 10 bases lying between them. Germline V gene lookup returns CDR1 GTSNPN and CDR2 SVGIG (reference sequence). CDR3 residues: CAWSVGLTNEQFF. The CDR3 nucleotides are TGTGCCTGGAGTGTAGGGCTAACGAATGAGCAGTTCTTC. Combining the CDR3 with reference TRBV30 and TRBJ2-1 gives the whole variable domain SQTIHQWPATLVQPVGSPLSLECTVEGTSNPNLYWYRQAAGRGLQLLFYSVGIGQISSEVPQNLSASRPQDRQFILSSKKLLLSDSGFYLCAWSVGLTNEQFFGPGTRLTVL.

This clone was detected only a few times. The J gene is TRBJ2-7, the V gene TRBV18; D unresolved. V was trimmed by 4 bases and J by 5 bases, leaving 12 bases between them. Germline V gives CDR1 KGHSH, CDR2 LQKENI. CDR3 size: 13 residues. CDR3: CASSQLPEHEQYF. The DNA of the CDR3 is TGTGCCAGCTCACAGTTACCCGAACACGAGCAGTACTTC.

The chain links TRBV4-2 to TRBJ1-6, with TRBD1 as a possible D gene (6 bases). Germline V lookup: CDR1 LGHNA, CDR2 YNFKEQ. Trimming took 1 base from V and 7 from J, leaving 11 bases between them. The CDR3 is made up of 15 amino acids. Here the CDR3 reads CASSQGGTRNSPLHF. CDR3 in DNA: TGTGCCAGCAGCCAAGGCGGGACACGGAATTCACCCCTCCACTTT.

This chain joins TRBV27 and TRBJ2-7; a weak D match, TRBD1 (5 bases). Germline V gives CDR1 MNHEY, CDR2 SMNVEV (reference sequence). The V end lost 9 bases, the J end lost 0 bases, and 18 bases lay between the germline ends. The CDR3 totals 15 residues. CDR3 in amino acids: CASSWGRASSYEQYF. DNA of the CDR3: TGTGCCAGTTCCTGGGGCAGGGCTAGCTCCTACGAGCAGTACTTC.

CDR3 amino acids: CAWSKPFQNEKLFF. The CDR3 region has the DNA TGTGCCTGGAGTAAGCCGTTCCAAAATGAAAAACTGTTTTTT. This chain joins TRBV30 and TRBJ1-4; no clear D. The germline CDR1 and CDR2 sequences are GTSNPN and SVGIG (reference sequence). CDR3 length equals 14 residues. Trimming took 2 bases from V and 5 from J, leaving 12 bases between them.

The CDR3 loop reads CSADDRETQYF. CDR3 in DNA: TGCAGCGCGGACGACCGAGAGACCCAGTACTTC. The chain couples TRBV29-1 to TRBJ2-5; no firm D call. The CDR3 loop spans 11 amino acids. Trimming removed 7 bases at V and 4 bases at J, with 10 bases between. Germline V gives CDR1 SQVTM, CDR2 ANQGSEA.